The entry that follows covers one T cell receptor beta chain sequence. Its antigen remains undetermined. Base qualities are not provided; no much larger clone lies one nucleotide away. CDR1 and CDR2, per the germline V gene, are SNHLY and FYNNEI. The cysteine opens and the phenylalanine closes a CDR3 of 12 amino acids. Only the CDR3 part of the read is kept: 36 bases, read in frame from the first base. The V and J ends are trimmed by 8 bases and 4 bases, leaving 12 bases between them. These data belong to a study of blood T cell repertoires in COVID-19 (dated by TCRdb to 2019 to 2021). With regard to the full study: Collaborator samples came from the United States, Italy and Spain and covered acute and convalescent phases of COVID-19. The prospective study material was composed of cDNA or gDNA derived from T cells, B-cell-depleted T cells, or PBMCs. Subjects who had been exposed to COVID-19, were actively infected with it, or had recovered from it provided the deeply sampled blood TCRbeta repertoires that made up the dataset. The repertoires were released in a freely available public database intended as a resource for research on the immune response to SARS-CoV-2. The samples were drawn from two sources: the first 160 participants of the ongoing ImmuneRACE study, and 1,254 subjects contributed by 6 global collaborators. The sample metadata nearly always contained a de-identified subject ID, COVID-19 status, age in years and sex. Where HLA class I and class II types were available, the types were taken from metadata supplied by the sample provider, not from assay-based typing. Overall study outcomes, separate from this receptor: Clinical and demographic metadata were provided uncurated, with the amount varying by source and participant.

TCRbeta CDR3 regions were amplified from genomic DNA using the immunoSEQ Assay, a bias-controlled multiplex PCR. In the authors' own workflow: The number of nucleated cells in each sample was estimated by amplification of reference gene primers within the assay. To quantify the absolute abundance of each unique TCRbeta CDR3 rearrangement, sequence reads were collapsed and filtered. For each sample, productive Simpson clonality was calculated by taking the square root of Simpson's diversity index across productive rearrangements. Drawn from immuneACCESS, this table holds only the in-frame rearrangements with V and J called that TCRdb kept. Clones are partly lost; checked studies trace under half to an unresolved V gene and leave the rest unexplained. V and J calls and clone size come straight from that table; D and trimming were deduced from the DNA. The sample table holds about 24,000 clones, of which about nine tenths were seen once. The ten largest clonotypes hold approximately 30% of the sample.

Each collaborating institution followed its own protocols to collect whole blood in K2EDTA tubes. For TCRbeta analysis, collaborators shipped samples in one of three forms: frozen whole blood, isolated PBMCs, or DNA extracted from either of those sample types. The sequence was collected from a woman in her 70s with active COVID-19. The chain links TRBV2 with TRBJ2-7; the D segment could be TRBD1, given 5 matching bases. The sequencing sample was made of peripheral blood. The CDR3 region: CASGFRVYEQYF. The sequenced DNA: TGTGCCAGCGGATTCAGGGTGTACGAGCAGTACTTC.